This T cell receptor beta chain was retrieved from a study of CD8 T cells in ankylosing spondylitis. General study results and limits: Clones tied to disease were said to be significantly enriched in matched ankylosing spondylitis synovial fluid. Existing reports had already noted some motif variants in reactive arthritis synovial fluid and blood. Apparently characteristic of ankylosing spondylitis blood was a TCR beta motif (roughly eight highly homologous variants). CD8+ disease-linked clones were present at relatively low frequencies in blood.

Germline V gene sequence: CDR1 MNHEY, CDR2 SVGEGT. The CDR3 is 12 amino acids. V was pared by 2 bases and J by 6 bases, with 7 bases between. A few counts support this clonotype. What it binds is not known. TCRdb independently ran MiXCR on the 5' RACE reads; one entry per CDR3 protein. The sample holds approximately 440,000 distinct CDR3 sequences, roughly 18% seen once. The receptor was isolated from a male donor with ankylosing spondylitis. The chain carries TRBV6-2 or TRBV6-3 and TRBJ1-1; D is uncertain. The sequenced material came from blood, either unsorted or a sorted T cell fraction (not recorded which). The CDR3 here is CASSYGRSEAFF. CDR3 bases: TGTGCCAGCAGTTACGGGCGGTCTGAAGCTTTCTTT.